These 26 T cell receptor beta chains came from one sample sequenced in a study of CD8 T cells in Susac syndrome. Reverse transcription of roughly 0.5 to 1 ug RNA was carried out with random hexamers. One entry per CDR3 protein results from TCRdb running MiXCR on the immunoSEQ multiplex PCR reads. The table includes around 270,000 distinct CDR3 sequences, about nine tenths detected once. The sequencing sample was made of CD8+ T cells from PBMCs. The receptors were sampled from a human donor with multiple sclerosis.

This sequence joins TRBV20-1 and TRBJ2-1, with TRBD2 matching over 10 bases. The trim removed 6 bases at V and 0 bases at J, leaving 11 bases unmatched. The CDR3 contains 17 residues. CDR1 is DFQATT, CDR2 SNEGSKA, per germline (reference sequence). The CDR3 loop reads CSARPGLAPSSYNEQFF. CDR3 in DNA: TGCAGTGCCAGACCGGGACTAGCGCCGAGCTCCTACAATGAGCAGTTCTTC.

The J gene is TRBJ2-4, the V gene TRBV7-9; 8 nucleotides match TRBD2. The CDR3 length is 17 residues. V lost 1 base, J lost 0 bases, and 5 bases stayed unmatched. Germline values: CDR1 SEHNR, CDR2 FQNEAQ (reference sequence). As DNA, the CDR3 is TGTGCCAGCAGCTTAGAGGGACTAGACCTAGCCAAAAACATTCAGTACTTC. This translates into CASSLEGLDLAKNIQYF.

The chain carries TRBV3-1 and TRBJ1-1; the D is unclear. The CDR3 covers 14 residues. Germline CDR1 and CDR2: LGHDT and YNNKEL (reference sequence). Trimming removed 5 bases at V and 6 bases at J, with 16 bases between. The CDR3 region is CASSGPPGWPEAFF. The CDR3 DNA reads TGTGCCAGCAGCGGACCCCCGGGATGGCCTGAAGCTTTCTTT. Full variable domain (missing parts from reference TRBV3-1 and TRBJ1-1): DTAVSQTPKYLVTQMGNDKSIKCEQNLGHDTMYWYKQDSKKFLKIMFSYNNKELIINETVPNRFSPKSPDKAHLNLHINSLELGDSAVYFCASSGPPGWPEAFFGQGTRLTVV.

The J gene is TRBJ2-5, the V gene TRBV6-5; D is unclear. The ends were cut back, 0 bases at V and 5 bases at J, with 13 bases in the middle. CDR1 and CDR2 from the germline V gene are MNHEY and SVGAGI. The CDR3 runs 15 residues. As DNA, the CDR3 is TGTGCCAGCAGTTACTCGTGGCCGCCGGTGGAGACCCAGTACTTC. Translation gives CASSYSWPPVETQYF.

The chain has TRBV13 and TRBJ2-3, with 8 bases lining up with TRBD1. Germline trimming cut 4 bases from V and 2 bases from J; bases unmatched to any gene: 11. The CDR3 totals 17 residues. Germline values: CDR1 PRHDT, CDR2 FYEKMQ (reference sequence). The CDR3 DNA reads TGTGCCAGCAGCTCAGGACAGGGAAAGTCCTCCACAGATACGCAGTATTTT. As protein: CASSSGQGKSSTDTQYF.

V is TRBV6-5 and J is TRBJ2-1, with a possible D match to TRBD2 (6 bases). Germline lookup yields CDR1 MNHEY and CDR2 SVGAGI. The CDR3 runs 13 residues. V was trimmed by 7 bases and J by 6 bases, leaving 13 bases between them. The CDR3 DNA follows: TGTGCCAGCAAACCTACTAGCTTCAATGAGCAGTTCTTC. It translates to CASKPTSFNEQFF.

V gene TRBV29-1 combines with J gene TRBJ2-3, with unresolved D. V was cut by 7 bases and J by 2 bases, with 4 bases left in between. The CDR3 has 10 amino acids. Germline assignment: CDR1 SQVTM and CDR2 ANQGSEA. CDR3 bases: TGCAGCGCCGCCACAGATACGCAGTATTTT. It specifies CSAATDTQYF.

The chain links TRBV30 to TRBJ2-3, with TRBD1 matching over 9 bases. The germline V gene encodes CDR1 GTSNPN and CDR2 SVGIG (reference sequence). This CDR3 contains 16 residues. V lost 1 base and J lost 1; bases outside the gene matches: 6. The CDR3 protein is CAWSALRDRGTDTQYF. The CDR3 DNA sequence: TGTGCCTGGAGTGCCCTCCGGGACAGGGGCACAGATACGCAGTATTTT.

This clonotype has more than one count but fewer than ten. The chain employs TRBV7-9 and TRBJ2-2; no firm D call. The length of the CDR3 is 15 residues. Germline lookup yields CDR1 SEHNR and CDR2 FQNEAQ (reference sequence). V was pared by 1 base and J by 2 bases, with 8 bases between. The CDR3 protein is CASSLGGLNTGELFF. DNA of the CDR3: TGTGCCAGCAGCTTAGGGGGATTAAACACCGGGGAGCTGTTTTTT.

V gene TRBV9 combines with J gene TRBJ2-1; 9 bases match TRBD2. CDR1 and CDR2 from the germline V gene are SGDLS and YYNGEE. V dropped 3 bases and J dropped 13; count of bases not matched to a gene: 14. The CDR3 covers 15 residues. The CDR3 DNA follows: TGTGCCAGCAGCGATAGCGGGGGAGGTGGGCGAGAACAGTTCTTC. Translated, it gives CASSDSGGGGREQFF.

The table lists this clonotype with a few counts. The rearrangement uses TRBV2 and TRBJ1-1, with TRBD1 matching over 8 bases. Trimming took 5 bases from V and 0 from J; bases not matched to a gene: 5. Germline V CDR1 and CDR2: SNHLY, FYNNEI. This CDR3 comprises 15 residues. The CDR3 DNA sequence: TGTGCCAGCAGTCCACGGACAGGGATGAACACTGAAGCTTTCTTT. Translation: CASSPRTGMNTEAFF.

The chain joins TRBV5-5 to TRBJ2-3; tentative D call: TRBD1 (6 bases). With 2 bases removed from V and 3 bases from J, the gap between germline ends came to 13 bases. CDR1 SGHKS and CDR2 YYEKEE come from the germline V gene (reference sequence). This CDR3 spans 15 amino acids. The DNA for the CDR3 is TGTGCCAGCAGCTTAGCACAGGGCGGGACAGATACGCAGTATTTT. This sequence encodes CASSLAQGGTDTQYF.

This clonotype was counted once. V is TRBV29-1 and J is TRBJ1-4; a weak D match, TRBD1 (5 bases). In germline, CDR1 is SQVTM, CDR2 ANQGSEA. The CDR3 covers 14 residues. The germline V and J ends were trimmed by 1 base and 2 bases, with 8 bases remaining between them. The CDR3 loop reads CSVEGGGTNEKLFF. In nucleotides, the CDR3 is TGCAGCGTTGAAGGCGGGGGTACTAATGAAAAACTGTTTTTT.

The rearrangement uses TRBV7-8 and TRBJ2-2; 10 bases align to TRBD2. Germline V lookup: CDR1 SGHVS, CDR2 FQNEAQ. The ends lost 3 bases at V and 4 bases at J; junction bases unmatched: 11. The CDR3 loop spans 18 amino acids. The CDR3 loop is CASSLNAAGGPLTGELFF. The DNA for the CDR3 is TGTGCCAGCAGCTTGAACGCAGCGGGGGGGCCTCTCACCGGGGAGCTGTTTTTT.

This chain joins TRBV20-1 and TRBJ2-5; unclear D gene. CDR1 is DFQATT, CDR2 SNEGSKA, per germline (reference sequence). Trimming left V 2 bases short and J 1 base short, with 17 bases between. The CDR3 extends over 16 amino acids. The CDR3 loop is CSARLHRPEVQETQYF. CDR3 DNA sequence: TGCAGTGCTAGACTTCACAGACCCGAAGTCCAAGAGACCCAGTACTTC.

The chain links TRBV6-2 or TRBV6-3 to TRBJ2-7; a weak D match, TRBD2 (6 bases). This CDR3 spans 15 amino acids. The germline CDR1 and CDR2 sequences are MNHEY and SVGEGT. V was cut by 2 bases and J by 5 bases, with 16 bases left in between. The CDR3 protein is CASSYDRGSSHEQYF. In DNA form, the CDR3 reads TGTGCCAGCAGTTACGACCGGGGGTCTTCCCACGAGCAGTACTTC.

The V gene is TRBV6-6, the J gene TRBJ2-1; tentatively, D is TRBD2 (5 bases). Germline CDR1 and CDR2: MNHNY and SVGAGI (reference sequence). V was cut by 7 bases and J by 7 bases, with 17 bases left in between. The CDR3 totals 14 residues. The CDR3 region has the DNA TGTGCCAGCATCGACCGTATTGGACTTAATGAGCAGTTCTTC. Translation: CASIDRIGLNEQFF.

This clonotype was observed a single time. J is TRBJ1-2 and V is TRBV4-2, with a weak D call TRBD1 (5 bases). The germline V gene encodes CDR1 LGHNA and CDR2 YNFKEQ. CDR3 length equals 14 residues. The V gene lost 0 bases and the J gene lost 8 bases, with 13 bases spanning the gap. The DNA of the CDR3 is TGTGCCAGCAGCCAAGATGGGGGAGTATGGGGCTACACCTTC. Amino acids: CASSQDGGVWGYTF.

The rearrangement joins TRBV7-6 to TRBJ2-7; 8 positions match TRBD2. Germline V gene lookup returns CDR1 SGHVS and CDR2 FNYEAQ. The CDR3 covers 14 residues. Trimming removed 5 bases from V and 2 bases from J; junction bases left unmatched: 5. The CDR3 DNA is TGTGCCAGCAGCCGTAGCGGGGCTACCTACGAGCAGTACTTC. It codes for CASSRSGATYEQYF.

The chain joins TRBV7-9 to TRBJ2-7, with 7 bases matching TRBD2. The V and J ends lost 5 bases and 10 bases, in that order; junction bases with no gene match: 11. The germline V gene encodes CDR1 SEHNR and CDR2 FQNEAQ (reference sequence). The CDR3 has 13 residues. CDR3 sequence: CASSPGGGQGQYF. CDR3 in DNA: TGTGCCAGCAGCCCGGGAGGCGGTCAGGGACAGTACTTC.

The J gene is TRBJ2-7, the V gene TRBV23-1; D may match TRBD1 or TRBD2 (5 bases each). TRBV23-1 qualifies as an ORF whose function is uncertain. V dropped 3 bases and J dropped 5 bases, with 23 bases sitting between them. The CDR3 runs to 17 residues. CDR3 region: CASSHYYSGHIRNEQYF. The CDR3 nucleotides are TGCGCCAGCAGTCACTACTATTCGGGGCATATACGTAACGAGCAGTACTTC.

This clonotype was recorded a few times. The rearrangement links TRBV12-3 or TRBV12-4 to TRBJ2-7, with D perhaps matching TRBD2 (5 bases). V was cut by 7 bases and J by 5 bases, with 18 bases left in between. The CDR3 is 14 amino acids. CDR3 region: CASTPDGKDHEQYF. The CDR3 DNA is TGTGCCAGCACTCCGGACGGGAAGGACCACGAGCAGTACTTC.

The CDR3 bases are TGTGCCAGCAGTCCCAGGGGCCTTGACTACGAGCAGTACTTC. Protein: CASSPRGLDYEQYF. This chain joins TRBV28 and TRBJ2-7; weak D call: TRBD1 (6 bases). The CDR3 consists of 14 residues. Germline V gene lookup returns CDR1 MDHEN and CDR2 SYDVKM. Trimming took 5 bases from V and 3 from J, leaving 14 bases between them.

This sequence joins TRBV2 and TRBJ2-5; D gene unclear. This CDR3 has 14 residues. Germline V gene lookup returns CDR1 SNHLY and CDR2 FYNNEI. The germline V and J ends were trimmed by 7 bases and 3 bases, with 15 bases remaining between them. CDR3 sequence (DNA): TGTGCCAGCAACGCAGCTCTAAACAAAGAGACCCAGTACTTC. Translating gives CASNAALNKETQYF.

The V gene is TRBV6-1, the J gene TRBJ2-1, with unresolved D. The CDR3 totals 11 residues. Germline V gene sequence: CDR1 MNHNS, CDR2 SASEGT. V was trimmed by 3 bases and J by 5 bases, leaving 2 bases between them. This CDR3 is CASSENNEQFF. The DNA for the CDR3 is TGTGCCAGCAGTGAGAACAATGAGCAGTTCTTC.

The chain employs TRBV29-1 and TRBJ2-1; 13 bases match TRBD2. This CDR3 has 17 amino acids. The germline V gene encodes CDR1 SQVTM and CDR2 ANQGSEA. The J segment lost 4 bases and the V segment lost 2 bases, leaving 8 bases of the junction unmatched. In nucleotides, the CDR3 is TGCAGCGTTGAAACTAGCGGGAGGGCCCGTCCGTACAATGAGCAGTTCTTC. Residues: CSVETSGRARPYNEQFF.